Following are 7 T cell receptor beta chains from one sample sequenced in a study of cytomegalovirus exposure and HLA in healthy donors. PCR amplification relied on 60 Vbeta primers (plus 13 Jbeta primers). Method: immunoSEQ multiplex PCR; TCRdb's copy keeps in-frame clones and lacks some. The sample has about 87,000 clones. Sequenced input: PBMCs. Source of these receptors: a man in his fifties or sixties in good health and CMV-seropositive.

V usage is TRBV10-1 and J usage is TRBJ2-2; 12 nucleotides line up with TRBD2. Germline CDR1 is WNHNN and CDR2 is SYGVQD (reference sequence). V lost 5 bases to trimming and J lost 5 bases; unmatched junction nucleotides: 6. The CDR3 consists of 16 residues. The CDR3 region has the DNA TGCGCCAGCAGTCGGGCTAGCGGGAGGGGGACCGGGGAGCTGTTTTTT. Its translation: CASSRASGRGTGELFF.

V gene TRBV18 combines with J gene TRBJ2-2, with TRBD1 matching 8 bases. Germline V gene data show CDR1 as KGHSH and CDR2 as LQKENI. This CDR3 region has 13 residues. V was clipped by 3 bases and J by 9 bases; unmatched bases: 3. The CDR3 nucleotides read TGTGCCAGCTCACCGCCAGGGGGCCGGGAGCTGTTTTTT. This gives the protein CASSPPGGRELFF. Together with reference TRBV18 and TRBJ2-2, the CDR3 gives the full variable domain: NAGVMQNPRHLVRRRGQEARLRCSPMKGHSHVYWYRQLPEEGLKFMVYLQKENIIDESGMPKERFSAEFPKEGPSILRIQQVVRGDSAAYFCASSPPGGRELFFGEGSRLTVL.

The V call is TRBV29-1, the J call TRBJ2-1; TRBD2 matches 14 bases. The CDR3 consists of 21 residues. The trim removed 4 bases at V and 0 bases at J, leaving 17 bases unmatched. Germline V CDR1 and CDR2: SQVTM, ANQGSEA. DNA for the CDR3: TGCAGCGTTGCCCCAGCACCCGGGACTAGCGGGAGCAAGAGCTCCTACAATGAGCAGTTCTTC. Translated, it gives CSVAPAPGTSGSKSSYNEQFF.

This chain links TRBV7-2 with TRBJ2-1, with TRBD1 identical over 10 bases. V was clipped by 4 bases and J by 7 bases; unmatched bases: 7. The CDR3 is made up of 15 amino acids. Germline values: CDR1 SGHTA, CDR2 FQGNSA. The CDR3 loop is CASSSARTGGNEQFF. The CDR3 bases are TGTGCCAGCAGCTCCGCACGGACAGGGGGTAATGAGCAGTTCTTC.

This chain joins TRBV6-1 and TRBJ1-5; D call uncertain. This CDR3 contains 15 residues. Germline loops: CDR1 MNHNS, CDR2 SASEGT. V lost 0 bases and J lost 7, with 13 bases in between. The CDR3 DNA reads TGTGCCAGCAGTGAAGCGATCACGCGGGAGCAGCCCCAGCATTTT. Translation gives CASSEAITREQPQHF.

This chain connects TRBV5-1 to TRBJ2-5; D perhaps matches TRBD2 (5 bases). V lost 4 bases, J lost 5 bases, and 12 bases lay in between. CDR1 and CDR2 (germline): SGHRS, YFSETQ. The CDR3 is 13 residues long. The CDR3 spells CASSPGSGETQYF. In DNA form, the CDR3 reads TGCGCCAGCAGCCCGGGGTCCGGGGAGACCCAGTACTTC.

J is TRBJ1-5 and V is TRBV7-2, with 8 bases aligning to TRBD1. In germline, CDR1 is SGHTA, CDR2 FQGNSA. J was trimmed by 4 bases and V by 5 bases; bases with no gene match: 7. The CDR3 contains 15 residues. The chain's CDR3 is CASSQGTGINQPQHF. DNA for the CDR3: TGTGCCAGCAGCCAAGGGACAGGTATTAATCAGCCCCAGCATTTT.